This T cell receptor beta chain derives from a study of CD8 T cells in Susac syndrome (dated by TCRdb to about 2019). For context, the study as a whole: Whether CD8+ T cell activation and differentiation in Susac syndrome was antigen driven was tested using repertoire sequencing. Clonality of the CD8+ T cell repertoire was compared between roughly 13 healthy donors, approximately 14 Susac syndrome patients and under 16 multiple sclerosis patients.

Taken from the germline V gene (reference sequence), the CDR1 and CDR2 loops are LNHDA and SQIVND. From the cysteine up to the phenylalanine, the CDR3 has a length of 14 residues. The CDR3 DNA has 42 bases and is translated from base 1. Cut back by 2 bases and 5 bases, the V and J ends lie 12 bases apart. Peripheral blood CD8+ and CD4+ T cells from healthy donors, Susac syndrome patients and multiple sclerosis patients were profiled using high-throughput TCR beta sequencing. Healthy donors were age- and sex-matched controls. CD8+ TEMRA cells were enriched by FACS, while bulk CD8+ and CD4+ T cells were purified by magnetic negative isolation. Blood was drawn into EDTA tubes, processed within 24 hours, and PBMCs were isolated by density gradient centrifugation. PBMCs intended for TCR sequencing were cryopreserved in liquid nitrogen and were subsequently thawed in a 37 degrees C water bath. A purity of at least 90% was achieved for sorted or isolated CD4+, CD8+ and CD8+ TEMRA cells.

RNA was extracted with the RNeasy kit and about 0.5 to 1 ug was reverse transcribed using random hexamers. TCR beta CDR3 regions were amplified with the immunoSEQ multiplex PCR assay covering 54 Vbeta and 13 Jbeta segments. Bias from PCR amplification was corrected by using a synthetic template baseline for primer optimization and for computational correction. The authors processed their data as follows. Reads were annotated to V, D and J genes according to IMGT and were analyzed with immunoSEQ Analyzer, with only productive sequences retained. Clonality was computed as one minus Shannon entropy normalized by log2 of the number of productive unique sequences. For each patient and control, public and private clones were evaluated among the 100 most prevalent clones. A clone was defined as Susac-specific if it was absent from the healthy and MS cohorts, from 1052 published viral clones and from other ImmuneACCESS disease sequences. TCRdb redid the processing of the public reads, applying fastp at Q25 and MiXCR, and retained in-frame beta chains. Each CDR3 protein gets just one entry, which takes the most common genes and DNA from the rows behind it. These V and J calls rely on TCRdb rather than the paper's analysis. The sample table lists some 100,000 distinct CDR3 sequences, just under 95% of them with a count of one. Jointly, the top ten make up around 0.12% of the sample.

Note on this clonotype: Its target antigen remains unknown. Within one base of it there is no much larger clone, and no base qualities were kept.

Paper-wide results and their limitations: The number of individuals in the TCR sequencing and HLA analysis was acknowledged as relatively small.

The sequencing input was CD8+ T cells from PBMCs. The receptor comes from a human donor in good health. The chain links TRBV19 with TRBJ2-5; the D gene cannot be named for sure. The CDR3 protein: CASSISSVEETQYF. In nucleotide form, the sequence is TGTGCCAGTAGTATAAGTTCCGTGGAGGAGACCCAGTACTTC.